This TCR beta chain was identified in a study of regulatory and conventional T cells in RAG deficiency. Profiling relied on immunoSEQ multiplex PCR, and the TCRdb table lists in-frame clones only, not all of them. The data contain fewer than 35,000 clones, about 90% of them singletons. The same specimen was also included in a second study, on regulatory T cells. This second study notes: Amplification used 52 TRBV primers and 13 TRBJ primers. Regulatory T cells showed the strongest V-J pair restriction and V/J gene skewing among patient repertoires.

This clonotype originated in a human donor in good health. Sample: CD8+ T cells sorted from blood.

DNA for the CDR3: TGTGCCAGCAGCTGGGCGCAAGAGACCCAGTACTTC. Translated: CASSWAQETQYF. The chain uses TRBV5-4 and TRBJ2-5, with D hard to call. This CDR3 is built from 12 residues. Germline V gene sequence: CDR1 SGHNT, CDR2 YYREEE (reference sequence). V was pared by 3 bases and J by 2 bases, with 5 bases between.